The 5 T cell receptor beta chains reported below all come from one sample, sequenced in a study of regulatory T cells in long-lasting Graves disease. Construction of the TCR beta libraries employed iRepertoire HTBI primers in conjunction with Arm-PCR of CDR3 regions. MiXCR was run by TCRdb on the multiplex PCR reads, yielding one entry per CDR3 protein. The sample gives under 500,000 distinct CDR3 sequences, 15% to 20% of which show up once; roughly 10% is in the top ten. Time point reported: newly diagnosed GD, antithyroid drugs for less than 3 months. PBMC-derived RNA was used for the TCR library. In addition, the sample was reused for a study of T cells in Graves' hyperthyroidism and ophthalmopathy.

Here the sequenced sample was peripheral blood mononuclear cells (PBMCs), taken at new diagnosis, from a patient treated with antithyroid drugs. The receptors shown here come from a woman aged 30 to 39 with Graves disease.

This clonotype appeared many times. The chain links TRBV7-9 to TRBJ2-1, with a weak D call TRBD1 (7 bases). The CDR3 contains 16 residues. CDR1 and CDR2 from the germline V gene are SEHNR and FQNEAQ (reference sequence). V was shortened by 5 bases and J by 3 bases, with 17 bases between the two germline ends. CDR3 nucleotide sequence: TGTGCCAGCAGCCCTGTGGGGGGACAGAACTACAATGAGCAGTTCTTC. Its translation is CASSPVGGQNYNEQFF. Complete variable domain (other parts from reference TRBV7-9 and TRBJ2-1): DTGVSQNPRHKITKRGQNVTFRCDPISEHNRLYWYRQTLGQGPEFLTYFQNEAQLEKSRLLSDRFSAERPKGSFSTLEIQRTEQGDSAMYLCASSPVGGQNYNEQFFGPGTRLTVL.

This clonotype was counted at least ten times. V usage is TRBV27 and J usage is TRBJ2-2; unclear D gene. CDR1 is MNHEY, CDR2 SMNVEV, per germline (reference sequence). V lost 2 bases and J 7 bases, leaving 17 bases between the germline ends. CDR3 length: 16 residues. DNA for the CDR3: TGTGCCAGCAGTTTAGATCCAGGACGAGTGATCGGGGAGCTGTTTTTT. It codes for CASSLDPGRVIGELFF.

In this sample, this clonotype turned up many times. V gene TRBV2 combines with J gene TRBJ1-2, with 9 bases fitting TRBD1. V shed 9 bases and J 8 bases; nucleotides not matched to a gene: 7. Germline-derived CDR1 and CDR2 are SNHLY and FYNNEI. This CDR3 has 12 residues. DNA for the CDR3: TGTGCCAGTAGCCGGGACAGGGTCGGCTACACCTTC. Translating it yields CASSRDRVGYTF.

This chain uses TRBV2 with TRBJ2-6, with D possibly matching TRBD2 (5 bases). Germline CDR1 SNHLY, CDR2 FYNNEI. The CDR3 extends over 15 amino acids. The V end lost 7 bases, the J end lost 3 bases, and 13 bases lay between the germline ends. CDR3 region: CASTGRVFGANVLTF. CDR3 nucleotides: TGTGCCAGCACGGGAAGGGTATTTGGGGCCAACGTCCTGACTTTC.

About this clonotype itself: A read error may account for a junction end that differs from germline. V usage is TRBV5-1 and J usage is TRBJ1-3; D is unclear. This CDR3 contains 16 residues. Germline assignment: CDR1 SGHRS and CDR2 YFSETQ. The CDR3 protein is CASSSRGSISENTIYF. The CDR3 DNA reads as TGCGCCAGCTCGAGCCGGGGTTCAATCTCTGAAAACACCATATATTTT.